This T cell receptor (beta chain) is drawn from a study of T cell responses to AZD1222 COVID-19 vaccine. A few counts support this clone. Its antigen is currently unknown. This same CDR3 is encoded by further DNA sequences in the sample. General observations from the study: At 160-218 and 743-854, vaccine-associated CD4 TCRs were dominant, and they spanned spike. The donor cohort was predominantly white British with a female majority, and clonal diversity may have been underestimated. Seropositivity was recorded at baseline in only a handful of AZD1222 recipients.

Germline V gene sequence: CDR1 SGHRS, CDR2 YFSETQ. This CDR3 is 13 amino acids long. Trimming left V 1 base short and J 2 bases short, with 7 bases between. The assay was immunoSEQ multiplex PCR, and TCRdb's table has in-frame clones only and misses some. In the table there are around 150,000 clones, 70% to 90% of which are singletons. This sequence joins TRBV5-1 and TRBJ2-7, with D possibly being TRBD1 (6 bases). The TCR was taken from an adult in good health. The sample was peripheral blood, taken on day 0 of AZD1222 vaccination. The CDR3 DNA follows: TGCGCCAGCAGCTTGACAGGGACCTACGAGCAGTACTTC. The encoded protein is CASSLTGTYEQYF. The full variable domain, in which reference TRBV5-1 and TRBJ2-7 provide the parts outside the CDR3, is KAGVTQTPRYLIKTRGQQVTLSCSPISGHRSVSWYQQTPGQGLQFLFEYFSETQRNKGNFPGRFSGRQFSNSRSEMNVSTLELGDSALYLCASSLTGTYEQYFGPGTRLTVT.